These 25 T cell receptor beta chains originate from one sample sequenced in a study of shared clonotypes between healthy human individuals. Naive CD8 populations comprised CD45RO-negative cells positively selected for CCR7, excluding terminally differentiated effector memory CD45RA+ cells. Measured with immunoSEQ multiplex PCR; TCRdb has only the in-frame clones, and not every one. This repertoire shows around 2.1 million clones, 85% to 95% found once; its top ten account for roughly 1.8%. The sequenced sample consisted of naive CD8+ T cells from PBMCs. These receptors originate from a man younger than 30 in good health. Some clones in this sample may be carry-over from other donors' samples.

The chain joins TRBV28 to TRBJ1-1, with TRBD1 as a possible D gene (5 bases). CDR3 length: 12 residues. The V end was cut by 5 bases, the J end by 5 bases, with 9 bases between. Germline loops: CDR1 MDHEN, CDR2 SYDVKM. CDR3 in amino acids: CASSIRGTEAFF. Here the CDR3 DNA reads TGTGCCAGCAGTATTCGGGGGACTGAAGCTTTCTTT.

Turning to this clone: Additional DNA sequences in this sample encode the identical CDR3. The chain combines TRBV19 with TRBJ2-7; D remains unclear. The V and J ends lost 4 bases and 4 bases respectively, with 5 bases between them. Germline values: CDR1 LNHDA, CDR2 SQIVND (reference sequence). This CDR3 spans 11 amino acids. The DNA for the CDR3 is TGTGCCAGTAGTAGGGGTTACGAGCAGTACTTC. Translated: CASSRGYEQYF.

V gene TRBV10-3 combines with J gene TRBJ2-7; possibly TRBD1 for D (5 bases). Germline CDR1 is ENHRY and CDR2 is SYGVKD. V shed 0 bases and J shed 4 bases, with 16 bases lying between them. This CDR3 spans 16 amino acids. CDR3 nucleotide sequence: TGTGCCATCAGTGAGTCTTTGGCAGGGAATTCGTACGAGCAGTACTTC. This codes for CAISESLAGNSYEQYF.

The genes are TRBV2 and TRBJ1-5, with D possibly TRBD1 on 5 matching bases. In germline, CDR1 is SNHLY, CDR2 FYNNEI. The CDR3 is 15 residues long. The V end lost 6 bases, the J end lost 2 bases, and 14 bases lay between the germline ends. CDR3 in amino acids: CASRDPGARNQPQHF. The DNA for the CDR3 is TGTGCCAGCAGGGACCCCGGGGCCCGCAATCAGCCCCAGCATTTT.

The chain is built from TRBV4-1 and TRBJ2-7; TRBD2 agrees at 7 bases. The germline V gene has CDR1 MGHRA and CDR2 YSYEKL. The CDR3 extends over 14 amino acids. Trimming removed 4 bases from V and 7 bases from J; junction bases left unmatched: 10. The CDR3 DNA reads TGCGCCAGCAGCCCTTTGGCGGGAGTTTTTGAGCAGTACTTC. Amino acid sequence: CASSPLAGVFEQYF.

The chain carries TRBV4-2 and TRBJ2-3; 10 nucleotides align to TRBD2. Trimming took 6 bases from V and 2 from J; bases not matched to a gene: 11. The germline V gene has CDR1 LGHNA and CDR2 YNFKEQ. The CDR3 length is 17 residues. CDR3 DNA sequence: TGTGCCAGCAGGTTGCTAGCGGGGGCGGCGTCCACAGATACGCAGTATTTT. This gives the protein CASRLLAGAASTDTQYF.

This chain connects TRBV7-9 to TRBJ2-5, with 13 bases fitting TRBD2. Germline V gene data show CDR1 as SEHNR and CDR2 as FQNEAQ (reference sequence). The CDR3 loop spans 16 amino acids. J gave up 5 bases and V 3 bases, and 6 bases lay outside the gene matches. The CDR3 region is CASSFGLAGVGETQYF. In DNA, the CDR3 is TGTGCCAGCAGCTTCGGACTAGCGGGAGTAGGGGAGACCCAGTACTTC.

The J gene is TRBJ2-7, the V gene TRBV29-1, with D uncertain. The germline V gene encodes CDR1 SQVTM and CDR2 ANQGSEA. The CDR3 consists of 14 residues. The V end was cut by 3 bases, the J end by 0 bases, with 12 bases between. DNA for the CDR3: TGCAGCGTTGACTTTGGGGTCGGCTCCTACGAGCAGTACTTC. The encoded protein is CSVDFGVGSYEQYF.

The chain couples TRBV6-5 to TRBJ1-1; D uncertain. This CDR3 is built from 14 residues. CDR1 is MNHEY, CDR2 SVGAGI, per germline. The germline V and J ends were trimmed by 6 bases and 0 bases, with 11 bases remaining between them. The CDR3 spells CASRTTVMNTEAFF. CDR3 coding DNA: TGTGCCAGCAGGACGACCGTCATGAACACTGAAGCTTTCTTT.

This clone has just one count. This specimen includes other DNA sequences encoding the same CDR3. This chain joins TRBV27 and TRBJ2-7; a possible D gene is TRBD2 (5 bases). Trimming pared 6 bases from V and 7 bases from J, leaving 10 bases between. The CDR3 runs 11 residues. The germline CDR1 and CDR2 sequences are MNHEY and SMNVEV (reference sequence). The CDR3 here is CASSRGLEQYF. The CDR3 nucleotides are TGTGCCAGCAGCCGGGGTCTGGAGCAGTACTTC.

The V call is TRBV11-2, the J call TRBJ2-7; 9 nucleotides align to TRBD1. CDR3 length equals 16 residues. The germline V gene has CDR1 SGHAT and CDR2 FQNNGV. V lost 5 bases to trimming and J lost 5 bases; unmatched junction nucleotides: 13. The CDR3 spells CASSVGSTGGDHEQYF. Here the CDR3 DNA reads TGTGCCAGCAGCGTCGGGTCGACAGGGGGGGATCACGAGCAGTACTTC.

J is TRBJ2-5 and V is TRBV29-1; D call uncertain. This CDR3 spans 11 amino acids. Germline CDR1 is SQVTM and CDR2 is ANQGSEA. The V end lost 4 bases, the J end lost 2 bases, and 5 bases lay between the germline ends. The CDR3 DNA reads as TGCAGCGTTGTTTCACAAGAGACCCAGTACTTC. This gives the protein CSVVSQETQYF.

This chain joins TRBV7-8 and TRBJ1-4; D uncertain. Germline values: CDR1 SGHVS, CDR2 FQNEAQ. The CDR3 contains 19 residues. V was pared by 5 bases and J by 4 bases, with 26 bases between. CDR3 protein: CASSTEPRGLSIYNEKLFF. CDR3 DNA sequence: TGTGCCAGCAGCACAGAACCCCGCGGGTTAAGCATATATAATGAAAAACTGTTTTTT.

The chain links TRBV5-1 to TRBJ2-5; D gene unclear. Trimming pared 4 bases from V and 3 bases from J, leaving 16 bases between. Germline assignment: CDR1 SGHRS and CDR2 YFSETQ. This CDR3 comprises 15 residues. Here the CDR3 reads CASSRELTPKETQYF. For the CDR3, the DNA is TGCGCCAGCAGCCGAGAATTAACCCCAAAAGAGACCCAGTACTTC.

The chain links TRBV18 to TRBJ2-7; 9 positions match TRBD2. The V segment lost 3 bases and the J segment 4 bases; nucleotides outside the gene matches: 10. From germline, CDR1 is KGHSH and CDR2 LQKENI. CDR3 length: 16 amino acids. The CDR3: CASSPGGSGRLYEQYF. In DNA form, the CDR3 reads TGTGCCAGCTCACCGGGTGGGAGCGGGAGGTTATACGAGCAGTACTTC.

This clone was seen a single time. V is TRBV5-6 and J is TRBJ2-7; D unclear. The CDR3 sequence is 11 residues long. Germline loops: CDR1 SGHDT, CDR2 YYEEEE. Trimming left V 4 bases short and J 5 bases short, with 7 bases between. Written as DNA, the CDR3 is TGTGCCAGCAGCGTAAACGACGAGCAGTACTTC. Protein: CASSVNDEQYF.

The chain joins TRBV6-1 to TRBJ2-7; D is ambiguous. Trimming left V 6 bases short and J 1 base short, with 16 bases between. The CDR3 loop spans 15 amino acids. Per germline, CDR1 MNHNS and CDR2 SASEGT. The CDR3 DNA reads as TGTGCCAGCAGCACCCGACACGTACCTTCCTACGAGCAGTACTTC. Protein: CASSTRHVPSYEQYF.

The chain is built from TRBV6-1 and TRBJ2-1; D is unclear. V was trimmed by 3 bases and J by 7 bases, leaving 22 bases between them. The CDR3 runs 17 residues. Germline V gene lookup returns CDR1 MNHNS and CDR2 SASEGT. Here the CDR3 reads CASSDPPGPTRANEQFF. As DNA, the CDR3 is TGTGCCAGCAGTGATCCTCCGGGCCCCACTCGGGCGAATGAGCAGTTCTTC.

The chain combines TRBV27 with TRBJ1-1; 7 nucleotides align to TRBD1. CDR3 size: 15 residues. Germline CDR1 reads MNHEY; CDR2 reads SMNVEV (reference sequence). With 5 bases clipped from V and 5 bases from J, the junction kept 11 bases outside the gene matches. This chain's CDR3 is CASSPTLAGGTEAFF. CDR3 coding DNA: TGTGCCAGCAGTCCCACCCTAGCAGGGGGAACTGAAGCTTTCTTT.

V gene TRBV7-9 combines with J gene TRBJ2-1; possible D gene TRBD2, 6 bases. This CDR3 contains 12 residues. Trimming left V 2 bases short and J 9 bases short, with 8 bases between. Germline CDR1 is SEHNR and CDR2 is FQNEAQ (reference sequence). The CDR3 loop reads CASSLMGGEQFF. The CDR3 DNA is TGTGCCAGCAGCTTAATGGGGGGTGAGCAGTTCTTC.

The V and J genes are TRBV28 and TRBJ2-5; a possible D gene is TRBD2 (6 bases). Germline lookup yields CDR1 MDHEN and CDR2 SYDVKM. Trimming left V 5 bases short and J 4 bases short, with 14 bases between. The CDR3 runs 14 residues. Here the CDR3 reads CASSHRGEAETQYF. CDR3 in DNA: TGTGCCAGCAGTCACCGAGGGGAGGCAGAGACCCAGTACTTC.

The gene calls are TRBV5-1 and TRBJ1-1; the match to TRBD1 covers 7 bases. This CDR3 comprises 18 residues. The J segment lost 1 base and the V segment lost 0 bases, leaving 12 bases of the junction unmatched. Germline V lookup: CDR1 SGHRS, CDR2 YFSETQ. The DNA of the CDR3 is TGCGCCAGCAGCTTGGCTGGCCGATGGGCAGGGGGGAACACTGAAGCTTTCTTT. Protein: CASSLAGRWAGGNTEAFF. The complete variable domain, with remaining parts taken from reference TRBV5-1 and TRBJ1-1, reads KAGVTQTPRYLIKTRGQQVTLSCSPISGHRSVSWYQQTPGQGLQFLFEYFSETQRNKGNFPGRFSGRQFSNSRSEMNVSTLELGDSALYLCASSLAGRWAGGNTEAFFGQGTRLTVV.

This clone showed up just once. The V gene is TRBV4-1, the J gene TRBJ2-5; 7 nucleotides agree with TRBD1. The end of the DNA fits TRBJ2-7 better, so the J call may be wrong. The CDR3 runs 14 residues. Germline assignment: CDR1 MGHRA and CDR2 YSYEKL. The DNA for the CDR3 is TGCGCCAGCAGCCTAACGGGACAGAGATACGAGCAGTACTTC. Protein product: CASSLTGQRYEQYF.

The count of this clone is one. This chain links TRBV11-2 with TRBJ2-7; D is uncertain. The CDR3 covers 13 residues. Deletions cut 0 bases from V and 4 bases from J, with 7 bases between. Germline CDR1 reads SGHAT; CDR2 reads FQNNGV. Here the CDR3 reads CASSLESFYEQYF. For the CDR3, the DNA is TGTGCCAGCAGCTTAGAAAGCTTTTACGAGCAGTACTTC. Using reference TRBV11-2 and TRBJ2-7 for the parts outside the CDR3, the full variable domain is EAGVAQSPRYKIIEKRQSVAFWCNPISGHATLYWYQQILGQGPKLLIQFQNNGVVDDSQLPKDRFSAERLKGVDSTLKIQPAKLEDSAVYLCASSLESFYEQYFGPGTRLTVT.

The rearrangement links TRBV19 to TRBJ2-7; D possibly corresponds to TRBD1 (6 bases). Looked up from germline, CDR1 is LNHDA and CDR2 is SQIVND (reference sequence). Trimming shortened V by 6 bases and J by 5 bases, and 11 bases separated the two germline ends. The length of the CDR3 is 12 residues. The CDR3 is CASSKQGNEQYF. The CDR3 DNA reads as TGTGCCAGTAGCAAACAGGGTAACGAGCAGTACTTC.